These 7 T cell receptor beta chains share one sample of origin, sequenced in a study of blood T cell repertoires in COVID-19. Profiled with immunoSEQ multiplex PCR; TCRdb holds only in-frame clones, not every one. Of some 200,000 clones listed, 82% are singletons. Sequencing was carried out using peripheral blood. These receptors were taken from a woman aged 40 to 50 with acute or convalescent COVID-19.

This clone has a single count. DNA of the CDR3: TGCGCCACCTCTGCTAGCGGGGCCTACAATGAGCAGTTCTTC. This sequence encodes CATSASGAYNEQFF. The chain combines TRBV5-1 with TRBJ2-1; 9 nucleotides match TRBD2. The CDR3 extends over 14 amino acids. Germline V gene sequence: CDR1 SGHRS, CDR2 YFSETQ. V shed 9 bases, J shed 2 bases, and the junction held 6 bases outside the gene matches.

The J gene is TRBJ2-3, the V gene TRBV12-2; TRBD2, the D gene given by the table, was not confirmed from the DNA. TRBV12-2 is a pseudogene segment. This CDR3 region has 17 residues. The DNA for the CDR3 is TGTGCAAGTCGCCTCACCCCGGGGACTAGCACCGATACTGCGCAGTATTTT. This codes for CASRLTPGTSTDTAQYF.

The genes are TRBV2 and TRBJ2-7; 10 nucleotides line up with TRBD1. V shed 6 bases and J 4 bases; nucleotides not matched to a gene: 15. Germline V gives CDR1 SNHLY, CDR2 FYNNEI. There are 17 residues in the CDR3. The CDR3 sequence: CASRPSGQGGQTYEQYF. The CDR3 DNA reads TGTGCCAGCAGGCCATCCGGACAGGGGGGACAGACTTACGAGCAGTACTTC. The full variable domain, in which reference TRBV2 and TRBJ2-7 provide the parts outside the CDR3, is EPEVTQTPSHQVTQMGQEVILRCVPISNHLYFYWYRQILGQKVEFLVSFYNNEISEKSEIFDDQFSVERPDGSNFTLKIRSTKLEDSAMYFCASRPSGQGGQTYEQYFGPGTRLTVT.

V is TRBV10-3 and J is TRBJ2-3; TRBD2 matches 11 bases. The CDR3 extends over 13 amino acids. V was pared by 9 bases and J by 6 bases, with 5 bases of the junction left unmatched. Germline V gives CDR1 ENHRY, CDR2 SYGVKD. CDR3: CAISGGAVDTQYF. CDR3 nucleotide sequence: TGTGCCATTAGCGGGGGGGCGGTGGATACGCAGTATTTT.

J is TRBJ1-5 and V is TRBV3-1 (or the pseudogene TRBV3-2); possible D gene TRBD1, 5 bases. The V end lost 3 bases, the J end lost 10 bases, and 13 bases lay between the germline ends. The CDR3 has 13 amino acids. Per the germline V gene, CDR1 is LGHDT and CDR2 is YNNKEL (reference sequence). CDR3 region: CASSQGRKSPQHF. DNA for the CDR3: TGTGCCAGCAGCCAGGGGCGTAAGTCACCCCAGCATTTT.

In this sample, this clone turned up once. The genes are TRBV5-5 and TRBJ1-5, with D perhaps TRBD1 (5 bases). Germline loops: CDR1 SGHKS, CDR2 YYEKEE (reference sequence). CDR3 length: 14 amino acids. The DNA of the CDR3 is TGTGCTCTTTTTGAACAGGTTGTTAACCAGCCCCAGCATTTT. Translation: CALFEQVVNQPQHF.

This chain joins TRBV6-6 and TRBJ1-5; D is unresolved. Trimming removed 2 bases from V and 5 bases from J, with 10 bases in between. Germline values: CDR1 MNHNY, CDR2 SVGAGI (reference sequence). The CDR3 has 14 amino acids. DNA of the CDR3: TGTGCCAGCAGTTACAATACCGGTTATCAGCCCCAGCATTTT. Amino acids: CASSYNTGYQPQHF.